The present entry profiles one TCR beta chain with its context. Its antigen is still unknown. This sample is drawn from a study of T cell responses to AZD1222 COVID-19 vaccine. General study points: Spike-specific TCRs gained breadth and depth after people received two AZD1222 doses. Every sample of the repertoires postdated the peak T cell response. Reportedly, close to half of spike-specific TCRs are directed against unmutated variant regions.

Germline values: CDR1 MNHNY, CDR2 SVGAGI (reference sequence). V gave up 5 bases and J gave up 0 bases; unmatched junction bases: 13. The length of the CDR3 is 19 residues. The method was immunoSEQ multiplex PCR; TCRdb's version includes in-frame clones alone and lacks a portion of them. The sample carries 150,000 to 200,000 clones, more than 75% recorded once. The source is an adult who received the AZD1222 COVID-19 vaccine. The specimen comprised peripheral blood, sampled 28 days after the second AZD1222 dose. The V gene is TRBV6-6, the J gene TRBJ1-6; 7 nucleotides line up with TRBD1. The CDR3 spells CASSLNPPGQSSYNSPLHF. In nucleotides, the CDR3 is TGTGCCAGCAGTCTCAACCCCCCGGGACAGAGCTCCTATAATTCACCCCTCCACTTT.